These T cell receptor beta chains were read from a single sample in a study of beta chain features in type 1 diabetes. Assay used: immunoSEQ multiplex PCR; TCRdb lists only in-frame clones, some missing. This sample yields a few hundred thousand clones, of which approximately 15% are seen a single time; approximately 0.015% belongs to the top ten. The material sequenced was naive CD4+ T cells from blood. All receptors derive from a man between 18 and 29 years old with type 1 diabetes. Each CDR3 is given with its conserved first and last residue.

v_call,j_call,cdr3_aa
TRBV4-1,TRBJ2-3,CASSHGTSGNTQYF
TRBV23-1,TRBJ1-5,CAISDMYSNQPQHF
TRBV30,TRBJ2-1,CAWSDRFNEQFF
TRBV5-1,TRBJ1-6,CASSLTGVNSPLHF
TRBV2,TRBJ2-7,CAGVRDTYEQYF
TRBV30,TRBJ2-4,CAWSVKGAKNIQYF
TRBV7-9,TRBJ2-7,CASSFMTGSYEQYF
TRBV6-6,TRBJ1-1,CASSYPGSGPRAFF
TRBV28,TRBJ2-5,CASSFGLAGGVETQYF
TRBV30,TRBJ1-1,CAWSRGGNTEAFF
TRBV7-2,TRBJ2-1,CASSLVSGGAYNEQFF
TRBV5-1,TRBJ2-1,CASSFLAGGSYNEQFF
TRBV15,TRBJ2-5,CATSREDRNQETQYF
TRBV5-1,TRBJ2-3,CASSLGGLTDTQYF
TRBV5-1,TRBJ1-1,CASSLRTGGSNTEAFF
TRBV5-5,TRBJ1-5,CASSPEIPRGTNQPQHF
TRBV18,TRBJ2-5,CASSPGGQETQYF
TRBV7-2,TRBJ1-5,CASSAWTGRDQPQHF
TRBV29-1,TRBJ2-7,CSVQQGLRVHEQYF
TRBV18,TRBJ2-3,CASSRGATDTQYF
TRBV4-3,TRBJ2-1,CASSLRLDYNEQFF
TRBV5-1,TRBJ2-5,CASSLGLASQETQYF
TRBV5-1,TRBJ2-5,CASSLAADRQETQYF
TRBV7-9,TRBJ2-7,CASSSGTAIYF
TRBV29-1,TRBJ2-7,CSVEDTGAEAEQYF
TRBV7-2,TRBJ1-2,CASSLDRVSYGYTF
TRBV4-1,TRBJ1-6,CATTTRNSPLHF
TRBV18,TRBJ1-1,CASSPPSTGTGEPFF
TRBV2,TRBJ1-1,CASSGGKNTEAFF
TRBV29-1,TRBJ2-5,CSVRGVLSQEQYF
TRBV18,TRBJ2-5,CASSPRMLAGQETQYF
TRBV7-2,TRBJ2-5,CASSPKERGTQYF
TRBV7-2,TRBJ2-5,CASSPSPGGRGGGETQYF
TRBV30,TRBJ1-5,CAWSVVDRGHQPQHF
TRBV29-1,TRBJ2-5,CSVEVNIQETQYF
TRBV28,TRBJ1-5,CASSSYSNQPQHF
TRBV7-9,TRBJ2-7,CASSRMTSGRSYEQYF
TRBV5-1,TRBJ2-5,CASSLLAGGQETQYF
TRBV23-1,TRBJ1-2,CASSQKQAYPNYGYTF
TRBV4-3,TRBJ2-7,CASSQDLTGRTYEQYF
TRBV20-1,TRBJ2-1,CSAQTGTEQFF
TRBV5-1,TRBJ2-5,CASSLAREETQYF
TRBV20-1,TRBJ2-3,CRGEGTDTQYF
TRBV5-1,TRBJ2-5,CASSQTSGSSGEQYF
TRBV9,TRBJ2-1,CASSVGGGRFNEQFF
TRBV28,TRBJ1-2,CASSLPGLYGYTF
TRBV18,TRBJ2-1,CASSSGTSGANEQFF
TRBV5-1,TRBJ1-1,CASSLDRVGNTEAFF